This TCR beta chain is from a study of T cell responses to AZD1222 COVID-19 vaccine (dated by TCRdb to about 2021). About the study as a whole: AZD1222 recipients whose second dose came at about 4 weeks and those whose second dose came at about 12 weeks were combined into one group, since spike-specific TCR depth and breadth did not differ between the two schedules. TCR sequencing covered fewer than 250 trial participants: 207 given two doses of AZD1222 and approximately 25 given two doses of MenACWY control vaccine. Enrollment into the trials was organized by age into subgroups of 18-55, 56-69 and 70-plus years, and those subgroups contained 148, 28 and 57 TCR-sequenced participants, respectively.

This specimen's time point label, per the study, means: baseline before first vaccination. The vaccinee samples were drawn from two UK trials, COV001 and COV002, one of which was a single-blind randomized controlled phase 2/3 trial testing AZD1222 (ChAdOx1 nCoV-19) in healthy adults. For TCRbeta chain sequencing, PBMC samples were collected from trial participants at day 0 and at day 28 after the second dose. A note on this clone: The antigen it binds to is not known. The record has no base qualities; no much larger clone is one base away.

The CDR3 regions of human TCRbeta chains were analyzed by immunosequencing. Regarding the original processing steps: Repertoire TCRs were matched against a reference library of SARS-CoV-2-specific TCRs generated with the MIRA antigen-specificity platform. Breadth was defined as the fraction of unique TCRs that were SARS-CoV-2-associated, and depth was defined as the fraction of total T cells that were SARS-CoV-2-associated. Using the MIRA data, every spike-specific TCR was mapped to the spike region that the TCR reacted to and assigned to either a CD4 or a CD8 class. Log10-transformed breadth and depth values were compared by one-way ANOVA with Sidak's multiple comparisons tests. Drawn from immuneACCESS, this table holds only the in-frame rearrangements with V and J called that TCRdb kept. Clones are partly lost; checked studies trace under half to an unresolved V gene and leave the rest unexplained. V, J and clone size reflect that table, while D and trimming were determined from the DNA. This sample has some 150,000 clones in its table, and approximately 94% of those were observed once. 1.5% to 2% of the sample is taken by the ten largest.

CDR1 and CDR2 are drawn from the germline V gene (reference sequence): SGHKS, YYEKEE. V is pared back by 3 bases and J by 4 bases, with 10 bases lying between the germline termini. The CDR3 has 13 amino acids, counting the end cysteine and phenylalanine. Kept here is only the CDR3 DNA, which spans 39 bases and is read in frame from base 1. The paper as a whole reports these results and caveats: Vaccine-associated CD4 TCRs spanned the whole spike protein, with dominant responses in regions 160-218 and 743-854. Because no day 14 peak-response samples were available, the repertoires could be characterized only after the peak T cell response. The 56-69-year group was small, and its depth increase did not reach significance, likely because of low power. Participants were mostly white British, with more females than males. The authors suggested clonal diversity may have been underestimated. A significant rise in spike-specific TCR breadth and depth was observed after two AZD1222 doses relative to day 0 and relative to MenACWY recipients. Nearly half of unique spike-specific TCRs reportedly recognized epitopes outside regions mutated in the B.1.351 and B.1.1.7 variants. Conclusions about previously exposed vaccinees are limited, since just a handful of AZD1222 recipients were seropositive for SARS-CoV-2 at baseline.

The TCR comes from an adult in good health. This chain is built from TRBV5-5 and TRBJ1-2; too little of a D gene remains to name it. This material consisted of peripheral blood, taken on day 0 of AZD1222 vaccination. The DNA is TGTGCCAGCAGCTCGGACCTCCTCTATGGCTACACCTTC. Translation gives CASSSDLLYGYTF.